The 25 T cell receptor beta chains below all came from one sample that was sequenced in a study of T cell repertoires in cytomegalovirus infection. No antigens are known for them. MiXCR, run by TCRdb on the reads, gives a single entry per CDR3 protein. In the table there are approximately 910,000 distinct CDR3 sequences, about a third of which are singletons. The source was cultured CD8+ T cells from PBMCs, collected from culture after CMV antigen stimulation. The receptor set was obtained from a human donor in good health (CMV status not recorded). Some clones in this sample may be carry-over from other donors' samples.

This clonotype was counted between two and nine times. V gene TRBV4-1 combines with J gene TRBJ1-1; D perhaps matches TRBD1 (6 bases). Per the germline V gene, CDR1 is MGHRA and CDR2 is YSYEKL. The V end was cut by 0 bases, the J end by 10 bases, with 12 bases between. This CDR3 spans 13 amino acids. CDR3 nucleotides: TGCGCCAGCAGCCAAGATTTCAGGGGTCGAGCTTTCTTT. It yields the protein CASSQDFRGRAFF.

The rearrangement uses TRBV5-6 and TRBJ1-3; D may be TRBD1 (5 bases). This CDR3 contains 16 residues. Germline V CDR1 and CDR2: SGHDT, YYEEEE. V lost 2 bases, J lost 4 bases, and 16 bases lay in between. The chain's CDR3 is CASSFRFRDSGNTIYF. As DNA, the CDR3 is TGTGCCAGCAGCTTCCGTTTCAGGGACTCCGGAAACACCATATATTTT.

The rearrangement links TRBV11-1 to TRBJ1-6; the match to TRBD1 covers 8 bases. CDR1 is SGHAT and CDR2 is FQDESV in the germline V gene (reference sequence). Germline trimming cut 5 bases from V and 3 bases from J; bases unmatched to any gene: 6. The CDR3 has 16 residues. CDR3 sequence (DNA): TGTGCCAGCAGCCTGGTGACAGGGGACTATAATTCACCCCTCCACTTT. Translation: CASSLVTGDYNSPLHF.

This sequence joins TRBV5-5 and TRBJ2-7; D uncertain. Trimming pared 3 bases from V and 0 bases from J, leaving 13 bases between. This CDR3 spans 15 amino acids. The germline gives CDR1 SGHKS, CDR2 YYEKEE (reference sequence). CDR3 sequence (DNA): TGTGCCAGCAGCTACGACGGAACCAACTCCTACGAGCAGTACGTC. Its translation: CASSYDGTNSYEQYV.

The rearrangement joins TRBV6-2 or TRBV6-3 to TRBJ2-1; 12 bases fit TRBD2. Germline V lookup: CDR1 MNHEY, CDR2 SVGEGT. This CDR3 has 17 amino acids. The trim removed 6 bases at V and 3 bases at J, leaving 9 bases unmatched. DNA for the CDR3: TGTGCCAGCAGGCGACTAGCGGGGGAAGGTTACTACAATGAGCAGTTCTTC. It yields the protein CASRRLAGEGYYNEQFF.

The gene calls are TRBV2 and TRBJ2-7; a possible D gene is TRBD1 (5 bases). The germline V gene has CDR1 SNHLY and CDR2 FYNNEI. The V gene lost 5 bases and the J gene lost 3 bases, with 14 bases spanning the gap. This CDR3 has 14 residues. CDR3 region: CASSPLTDYYEQYF. Here the CDR3 DNA reads TGTGCCAGCAGTCCCCTGACAGATTACTACGAGCAGTACTTC. Looking up the rest from reference TRBV2 and TRBJ2-7 gives the full variable domain: EPEVTQTPSHQVTQMGQEVILRCVPISNHLYFYWYRQILGQKVEFLVSFYNNEISEKSEIFDDQFSVERPDGSNFTLKIRSTKLEDSAMYFCASSPLTDYYEQYFGPGTRLTVT.

This chain uses TRBV12-3 or TRBV12-4 with TRBJ1-5, with D perhaps TRBD1 (6 bases). V lost 7 bases to trimming and J lost 2 bases, with 12 bases between them. There are 14 residues in the CDR3. For the CDR3, the DNA is TGTGCCAGCACCGAGGGGGGCGGCAATCAGCCCCAGCATTTT. As protein: CASTEGGGNQPQHF.

This clonotype was picked up a small number of times. The genes are TRBV11-1 and TRBJ2-7, with D perhaps matching TRBD1 (5 bases). Trimming stripped 1 base from V and 2 bases from J, with 18 bases between. The CDR3 is 17 residues long. Germline V gene lookup returns CDR1 SGHAT and CDR2 FQDESV (reference sequence). CDR3: CASSLGTTGPITYEQYV. CDR3 bases: TGTGCCAGCAGCTTAGGGACCACAGGACCAATCACCTACGAGCAGTACGTC.

Regarding this clonotype: A junction boundary mismatches the germline segment, possibly from a read error. The V and J genes are TRBV2 and TRBJ1-6, with TRBD1 identical over 8 bases. This CDR3 has 15 residues. Germline loops: CDR1 SNHLY, CDR2 FYNNEI. The chain's CDR3 is CTSSEWTGTNSPLHF. The CDR3 coding sequence is TGTACCAGCAGTGAATGGACAGGGACTAATTCACCCCTCCACTTT.

Details on this clonotype: This may arise from a read error, as a much more abundant clone is one base away. The chain links TRBV7-2 to TRBJ2-3; 11 positions agree with TRBD2. Trimming took 6 bases from V and 3 from J; bases not matched to a gene: 5. Germline values: CDR1 SGHTA, CDR2 FQGNSA. The CDR3 loop spans 15 amino acids. CDR3 DNA: TGTGCCAGCAGTAGCGGGGGGGCTTGGACAGATACGCAGTATTTT. Translating it yields CASSSGGAWTDTQYF.

The V call is TRBV19, the J call TRBJ1-1; D is possibly TRBD1 (6 bases). The CDR3 length is 13 residues. The ends were cut back, 7 bases at V and 1 base at J, with 10 bases in the middle. Germline loops: CDR1 LNHDA, CDR2 SQIVND (reference sequence). The CDR3 reads CASKGHSNTEAFF. Here the CDR3 DNA reads TGTGCCAGTAAGGGACACTCGAACACTGAAGCTTTCTTT.

This clonotype was observed a handful of times. The chain is built from TRBV7-9 and TRBJ1-1; possibly TRBD1 for D (5 bases). Looked up from germline, CDR1 is SEHNR and CDR2 is FQNEAQ (reference sequence). This CDR3 is built from 12 residues. V was clipped by 10 bases and J by 10 bases, with 19 bases between them. CDR3 sequence (DNA): TGTGCCACCTCTTTAGGACACTTGGGAGCTTTCTTT. It yields the protein CATSLGHLGAFF.

The chain links TRBV6-8 to TRBJ2-3, with 8 bases fitting TRBD2. This CDR3 has 20 amino acids. V gave up 2 bases and J gave up 2 bases; unmatched junction bases: 18. Germline V gives CDR1 MNHGY, CDR2 SAAAGT. CDR3 bases: TGTGCCAGCAGTTACCCTGGTGCGAGGACTAGCAGGGGAGACACAGATACGCAGTATTTT. This translates into CASSYPGARTSRGDTDTQYF.

CDR3 sequence (DNA): TGCAGTGCTAGAGACTATCACCTATCCTATGGCTACACCTTC. The encoded protein is CSARDYHLSYGYTF. The V gene is TRBV20-1, the J gene TRBJ1-2; D not resolved. Germline V CDR1 and CDR2: DFQATT, SNEGSKA (reference sequence). Between the trimmed V and J ends, which lost 0 bases and 4 bases, there was a span of 12 bases. The CDR3 consists of 14 residues.

This sequence joins TRBV27 and TRBJ2-3; 9 bases are shared with TRBD2. The CDR3 has 17 amino acids. Trimming at V came to 2 bases and at J to 3 bases, leaving 9 bases not matched to a gene. In germline, CDR1 is MNHEY, CDR2 SMNVEV (reference sequence). CDR3 sequence: CASSLGSGGGVTDTQYF. The DNA of the CDR3 is TGTGCCAGCAGTTTAGGATCTGGCGGGGGGGTTACAGATACGCAGTATTTT.

CDR3 protein: CASSRILAGDYNEQFF. CDR3 coding DNA: TGCGCCAGCAGCCGCATACTAGCGGGGGACTACAATGAGCAGTTCTTC. The chain recombines TRBV4-1 with TRBJ2-1, with 11 bases lining up with TRBD2. The V segment lost 4 bases and the J segment 3 bases; nucleotides outside the gene matches: 5. CDR1 is MGHRA, CDR2 YSYEKL, per germline. The CDR3 has 16 amino acids.

The chain joins TRBV5-1 to TRBJ2-1; 9 nucleotides line up with TRBD2. V was pared by 3 bases and J by 2 bases, with 3 bases of the junction left unmatched. CDR1 is SGHRS and CDR2 is YFSETQ in the germline V gene. CDR3 length equals 15 residues. In nucleotides, the CDR3 is TGCGCCAGCAGCTGGCGGGGGGGCACCTACAATGAGCAGTTCTTC. Encoded protein: CASSWRGGTYNEQFF.

This clonotype turned up a few times. The chain carries TRBV4-2 and TRBJ2-2; no definite D call. CDR3 length: 16 residues. Germline V lookup: CDR1 LGHNA, CDR2 YNFKEQ. With 6 bases removed from V and 1 base from J, the gap between germline ends came to 15 bases. The CDR3 reads CASSLPRQMNTGELFF. In DNA, the CDR3 is TGTGCCAGCAGTCTTCCCAGACAAATGAACACCGGGGAGCTGTTTTTT.

This clonotype was counted between two and nine times. The chain links TRBV14 to TRBJ2-1; D call uncertain. Trimming cost V 3 bases and J 8 bases, with 11 bases left between them. Germline-derived CDR1 and CDR2 are SGHDN and FVKESK. The CDR3 runs to 13 residues. The CDR3 DNA reads TGTGCCAGCAGCCATTGGATGGGCGATGAGCAGTTCTTC. It codes for CASSHWMGDEQFF.

This chain uses TRBV10-3 with TRBJ1-2; D gene uncertain. The CDR3 runs 15 residues. CDR1 is ENHRY, CDR2 SYGVKD, per germline. Between the trimmed V and J ends, which lost 0 bases and 3 bases, there was a span of 11 bases. DNA for the CDR3: TGTGCCATCAGTGAGTCGAAAGGGCCGTACTATGGCTACACCTTC. It encodes CAISESKGPYYGYTF.

Of note for this clonotype: The limits of the CDR3 on the DNA are not certain, so only TCRdb's listed CDR3 is given. The CDR3 loop is CASSSSFGPGTGELFF. The chain carries TRBV7-9 and TRBJ2-2; the table's D call of TRBD1 was not tested on the DNA. Germline CDR1 is SEHNR and CDR2 is FQNEAQ (reference sequence). Counting both end residues, the CDR3 totals 16 amino acids.

The chain uses TRBV6-2 or TRBV6-3 and TRBJ2-5; D unresolved. Trimming shortened V by 2 bases and J by 4 bases, and 5 bases separated the two germline ends. CDR3 length: 12 amino acids. Germline V gene data show CDR1 as MNHEY and CDR2 as SVGEGT. CDR3 loop: CASSYMGETQYF. Here the CDR3 DNA reads TGTGCCAGCAGTTACATGGGAGAGACCCAGTACTTC.

This chain uses TRBV9 with TRBJ2-3; 7 nucleotides agree with TRBD1. Looked up from germline, CDR1 is SGDLS and CDR2 is YYNGEE. The trim removed 0 bases at V and 3 bases at J, leaving 7 bases unmatched. This CDR3 spans 16 amino acids. This chain's CDR3 is CASSVEGASRTDTQYF. In nucleotides, the CDR3 is TGTGCCAGCAGCGTAGAGGGGGCCAGCAGGACAGATACGCAGTATTTT.

The J gene is TRBJ2-7, the V gene TRBV5-5; D unresolved. The germline V and J ends were trimmed by 2 bases and 2 bases, with 11 bases remaining between them. The germline gives CDR1 SGHKS, CDR2 YYEKEE (reference sequence). The CDR3 runs 14 residues. DNA of the CDR3: TGTGCCAGCAGCTTAACCGGGCAGGCCTACGAGCAGTACTTC. Translation gives CASSLTGQAYEQYF.

The V and J genes are TRBV10-3 and TRBJ1-2, with 8 bases identical to TRBD1. The CDR3 has 16 amino acids. The ends lost 6 bases at V and 3 bases at J; junction bases unmatched: 12. The germline V gene encodes CDR1 ENHRY and CDR2 SYGVKD. The CDR3 spells CAIRTGEDGADYGYTF. The CDR3 DNA reads as TGTGCCATCAGGACAGGGGAAGACGGAGCCGACTATGGCTACACCTTC.